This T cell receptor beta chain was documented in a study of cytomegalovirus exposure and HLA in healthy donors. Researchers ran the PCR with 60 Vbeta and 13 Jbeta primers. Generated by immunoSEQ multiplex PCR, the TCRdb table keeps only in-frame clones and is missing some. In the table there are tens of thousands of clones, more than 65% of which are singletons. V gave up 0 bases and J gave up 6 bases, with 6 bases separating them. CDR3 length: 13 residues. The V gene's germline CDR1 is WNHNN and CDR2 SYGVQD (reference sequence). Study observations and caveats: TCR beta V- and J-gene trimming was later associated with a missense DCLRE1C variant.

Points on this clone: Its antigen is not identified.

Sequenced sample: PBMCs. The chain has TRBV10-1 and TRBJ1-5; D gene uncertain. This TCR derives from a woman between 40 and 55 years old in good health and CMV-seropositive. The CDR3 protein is CASSESNSQPQHF. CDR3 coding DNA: TGCGCCAGCAGTGAGTCGAATAGTCAGCCCCAGCATTTT.